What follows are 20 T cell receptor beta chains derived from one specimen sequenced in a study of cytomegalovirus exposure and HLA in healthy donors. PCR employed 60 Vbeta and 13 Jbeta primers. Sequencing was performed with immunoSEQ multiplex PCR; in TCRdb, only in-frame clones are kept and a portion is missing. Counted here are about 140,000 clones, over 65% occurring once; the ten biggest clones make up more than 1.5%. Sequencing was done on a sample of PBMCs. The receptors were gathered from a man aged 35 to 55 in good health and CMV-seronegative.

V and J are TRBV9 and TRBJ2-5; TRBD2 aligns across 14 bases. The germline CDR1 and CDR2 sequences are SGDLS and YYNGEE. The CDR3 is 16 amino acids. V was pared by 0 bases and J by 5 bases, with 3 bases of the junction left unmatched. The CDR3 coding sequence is TGTGCCAGCAGCGTAGTGGGACTAGCGGGGGTCGAGACCCAGTACTTC. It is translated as CASSVVGLAGVETQYF.

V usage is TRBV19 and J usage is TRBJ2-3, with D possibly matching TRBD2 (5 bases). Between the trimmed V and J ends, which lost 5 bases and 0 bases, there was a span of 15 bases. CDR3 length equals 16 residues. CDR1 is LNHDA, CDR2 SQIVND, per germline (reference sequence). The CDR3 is CASSLTDSPSTDTQYF. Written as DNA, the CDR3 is TGTGCCAGTAGTTTAACGGACTCCCCTAGCACAGATACGCAGTATTTT.

The CDR3 DNA reads TGTGCCAGTAGTGGACAGGGGACCTCCTACGAGCAGTACTTC. Translated: CASSGQGTSYEQYF. The chain combines TRBV19 with TRBJ2-7, with 9 nucleotides matching TRBD1. CDR3 length: 14 residues. Germline V gene sequence: CDR1 LNHDA, CDR2 SQIVND (reference sequence). J was trimmed by 0 bases and V by 5 bases; bases with no gene match: 2.

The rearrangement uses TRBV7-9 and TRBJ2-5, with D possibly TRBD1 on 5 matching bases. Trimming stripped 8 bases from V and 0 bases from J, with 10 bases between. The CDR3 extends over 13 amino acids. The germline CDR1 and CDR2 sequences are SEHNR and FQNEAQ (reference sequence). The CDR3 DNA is TGTGCCAGCGGCGCAGGGAACCAAGAGACCCAGTACTTC. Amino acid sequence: CASGAGNQETQYF.

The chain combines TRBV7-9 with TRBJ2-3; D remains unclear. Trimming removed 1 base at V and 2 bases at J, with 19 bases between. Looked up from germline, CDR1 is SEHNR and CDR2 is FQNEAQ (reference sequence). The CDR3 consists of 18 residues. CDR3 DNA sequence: TGTGCCAGCAGCTTAGTTGTGACTCGCGACGGTAACACAGATACGCAGTATTTT. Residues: CASSLVVTRDGNTDTQYF.

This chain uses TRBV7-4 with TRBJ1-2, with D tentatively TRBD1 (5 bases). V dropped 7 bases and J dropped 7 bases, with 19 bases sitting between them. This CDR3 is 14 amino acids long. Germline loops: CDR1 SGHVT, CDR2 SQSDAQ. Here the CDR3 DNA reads TGTGCCAGCACCCACTTAGGGGCCCTTTGTGGCTACACCTTC. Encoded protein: CASTHLGALCGYTF. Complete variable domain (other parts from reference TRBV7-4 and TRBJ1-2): GAGVSQSPRYKVAKRGRDVALRCDSISGHVTLYWYRQTLGQGSEVLTYSQSDAQRDKSGRPSGRFSAERPERSVSTLKIQRTEQGDSAVYLCASTHLGALCGYTFGSGTRLTVV.

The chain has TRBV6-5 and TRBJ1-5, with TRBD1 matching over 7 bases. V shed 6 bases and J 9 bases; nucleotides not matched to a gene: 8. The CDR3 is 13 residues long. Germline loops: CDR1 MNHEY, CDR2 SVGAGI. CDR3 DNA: TGTGCCAGCAGCAACAGGGGCGGGCGGCCCCAGCATTTT. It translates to CASSNRGGRPQHF.

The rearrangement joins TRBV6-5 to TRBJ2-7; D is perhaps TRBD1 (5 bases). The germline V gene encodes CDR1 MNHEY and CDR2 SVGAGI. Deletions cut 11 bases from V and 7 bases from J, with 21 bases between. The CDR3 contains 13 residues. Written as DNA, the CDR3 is TGTGCCTCAAGTGTCAGGGCGCGGCGGGAGCAGTACTTC. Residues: CASSVRARREQYF.

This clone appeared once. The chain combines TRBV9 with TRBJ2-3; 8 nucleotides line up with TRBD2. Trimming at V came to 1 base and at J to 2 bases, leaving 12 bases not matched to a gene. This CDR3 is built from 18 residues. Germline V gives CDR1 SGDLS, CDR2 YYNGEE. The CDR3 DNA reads TGTGCCAGCAGCGTACGATCCGGTGGCGGGGGGCCCACAGATACGCAGTATTTT. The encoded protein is CASSVRSGGGGPTDTQYF.

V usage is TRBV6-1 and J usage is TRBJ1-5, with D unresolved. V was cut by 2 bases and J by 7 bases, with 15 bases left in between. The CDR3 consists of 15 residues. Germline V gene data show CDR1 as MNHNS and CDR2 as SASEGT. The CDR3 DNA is TGTGCCAGCAGTGAACTTGGGGTTCCGGGGCAGCCCCAGCATTTT. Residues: CASSELGVPGQPQHF.

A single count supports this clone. The CDR3 loop is CARGSGGASPDTQYF. In DNA form, the CDR3 reads TGTGCAAGGGGGAGCGGGGGGGCCTCCCCAGATACGCAGTATTTT. The rearrangement uses TRBV2 and TRBJ2-3; 10 nucleotides align to TRBD2. The germline gives CDR1 SNHLY, CDR2 FYNNEI. CDR3 length equals 15 residues.

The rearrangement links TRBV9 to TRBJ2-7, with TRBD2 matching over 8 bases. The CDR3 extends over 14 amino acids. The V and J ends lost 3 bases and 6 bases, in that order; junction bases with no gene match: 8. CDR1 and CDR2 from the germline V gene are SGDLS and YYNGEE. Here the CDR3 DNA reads TGTGCCAGCAGCGCCGGGACTAGTTTCCGCGAGCAGTACTTC. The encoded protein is CASSAGTSFREQYF.

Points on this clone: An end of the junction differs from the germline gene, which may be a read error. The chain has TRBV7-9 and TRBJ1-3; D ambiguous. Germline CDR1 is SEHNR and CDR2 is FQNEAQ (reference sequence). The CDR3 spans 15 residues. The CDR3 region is CSSSLVQKAGNTIYF. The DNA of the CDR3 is TGTTCCAGCAGCTTAGTACAGAAAGCAGGAAACACCATATATTTT.

In DNA form, the CDR3 reads TGTGCCTGGCCTAGGCCTAACGGGGAGCTGTTTTTT. The encoded protein is CAWPRPNGELFF. This rearrangement joins TRBV30 to TRBJ2-2; D not resolved. The CDR3 totals 12 residues. Trimming left V 5 bases short and J 7 bases short, with 11 bases between. Germline CDR1 GTSNPN, CDR2 SVGIG (reference sequence).

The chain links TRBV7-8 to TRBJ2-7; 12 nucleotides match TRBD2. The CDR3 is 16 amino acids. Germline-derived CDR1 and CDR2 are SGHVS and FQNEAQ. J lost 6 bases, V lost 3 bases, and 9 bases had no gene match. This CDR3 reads CASSFPRTSGTGEQYF. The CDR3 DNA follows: TGTGCCAGCAGCTTTCCCCGGACTAGCGGGACCGGCGAGCAGTACTTC. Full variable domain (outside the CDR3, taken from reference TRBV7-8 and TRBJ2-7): GAGVSQSPRYKVAKRGQDVALRCDPISGHVSLFWYQQALGQGPEFLTYFQNEAQLDKSGLPSDRFFAERPEGSVSTLKIQRTQQEDSAVYLCASSFPRTSGTGEQYFGPGTRLTVT.

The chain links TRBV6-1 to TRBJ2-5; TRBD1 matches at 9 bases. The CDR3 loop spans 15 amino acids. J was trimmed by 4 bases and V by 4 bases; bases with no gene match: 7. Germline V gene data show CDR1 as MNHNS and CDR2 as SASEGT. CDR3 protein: CASSGTGAGVETQYF. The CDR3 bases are TGTGCCAGCAGTGGGACAGGGGCTGGCGTAGAGACCCAGTACTTC.

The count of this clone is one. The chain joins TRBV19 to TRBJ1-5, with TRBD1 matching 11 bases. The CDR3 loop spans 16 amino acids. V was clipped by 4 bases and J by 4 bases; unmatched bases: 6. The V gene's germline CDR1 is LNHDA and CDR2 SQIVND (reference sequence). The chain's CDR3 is CASSSGTGGRNQPQHF. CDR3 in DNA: TGTGCCAGTAGTAGTGGGACAGGGGGTAGGAATCAGCCCCAGCATTTT.

CDR3 DNA sequence: TGCGCCAGCAGCGATTTAGTGCGGGACCAAGAGACCCAGTACTTC. As protein: CASSDLVRDQETQYF. V usage is TRBV4-1 and J usage is TRBJ2-5; maybe TRBD2 (5 bases). This CDR3 contains 15 residues. V was shortened by 5 bases and J by 0 bases, with 13 bases between the two germline ends. CDR1 is MGHRA and CDR2 is YSYEKL in the germline V gene.

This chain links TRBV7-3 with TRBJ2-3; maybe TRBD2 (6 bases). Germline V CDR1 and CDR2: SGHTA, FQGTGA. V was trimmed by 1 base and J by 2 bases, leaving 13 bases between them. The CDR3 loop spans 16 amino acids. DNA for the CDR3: TGTGCCAGCAGCTTAAGGGGGGACTCGTACACAGATACGCAGTATTTT. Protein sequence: CASSLRGDSYTDTQYF.

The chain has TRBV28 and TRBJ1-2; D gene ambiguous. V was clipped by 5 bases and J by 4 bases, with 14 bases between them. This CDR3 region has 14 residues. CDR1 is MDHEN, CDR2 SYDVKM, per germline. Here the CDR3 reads CASSVTGPGYGYTF. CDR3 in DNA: TGTGCCAGCAGTGTTACCGGCCCAGGCTATGGCTACACCTTC.